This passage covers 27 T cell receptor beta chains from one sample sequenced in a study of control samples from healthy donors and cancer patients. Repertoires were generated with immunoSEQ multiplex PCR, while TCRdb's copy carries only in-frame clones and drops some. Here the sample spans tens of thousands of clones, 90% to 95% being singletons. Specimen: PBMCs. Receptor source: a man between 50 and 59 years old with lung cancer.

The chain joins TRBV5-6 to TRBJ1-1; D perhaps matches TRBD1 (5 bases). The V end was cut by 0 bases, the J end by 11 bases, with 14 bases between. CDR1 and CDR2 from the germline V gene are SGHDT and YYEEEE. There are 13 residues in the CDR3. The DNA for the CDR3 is TGTGCCAGCAGCTTGGAGGGGACTGGCGAGGCTTTCTTT. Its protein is CASSLEGTGEAFF.

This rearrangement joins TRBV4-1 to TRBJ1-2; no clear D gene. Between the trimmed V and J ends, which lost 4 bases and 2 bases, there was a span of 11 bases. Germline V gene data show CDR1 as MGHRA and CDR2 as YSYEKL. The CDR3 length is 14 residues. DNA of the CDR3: TGCGCCAGCAGCCCGGACCTATCCAACTATGGCTACACCTTC. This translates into CASSPDLSNYGYTF.

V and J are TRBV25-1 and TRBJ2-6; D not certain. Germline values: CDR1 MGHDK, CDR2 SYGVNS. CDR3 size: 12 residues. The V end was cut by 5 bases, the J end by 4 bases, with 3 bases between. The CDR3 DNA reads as TGTGCCAGCAGTTTGGGGGCCAACGTCCTGACTTTC. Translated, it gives CASSLGANVLTF.

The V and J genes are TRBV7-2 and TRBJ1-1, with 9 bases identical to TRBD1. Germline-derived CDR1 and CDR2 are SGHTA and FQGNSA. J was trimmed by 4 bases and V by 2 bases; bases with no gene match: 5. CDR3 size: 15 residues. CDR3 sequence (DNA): TGTGCCAGCAGCTTACAAGCGACAGGGGGCACTGAAGCTTTCTTT. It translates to CASSLQATGGTEAFF.

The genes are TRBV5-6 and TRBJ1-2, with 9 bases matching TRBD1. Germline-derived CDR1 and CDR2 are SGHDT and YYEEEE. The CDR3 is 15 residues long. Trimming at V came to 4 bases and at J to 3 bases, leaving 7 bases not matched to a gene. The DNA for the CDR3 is TGTGCCAGCAGCCTATGGACAGGGGAAGACTATGGCTACACCTTC. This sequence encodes CASSLWTGEDYGYTF.

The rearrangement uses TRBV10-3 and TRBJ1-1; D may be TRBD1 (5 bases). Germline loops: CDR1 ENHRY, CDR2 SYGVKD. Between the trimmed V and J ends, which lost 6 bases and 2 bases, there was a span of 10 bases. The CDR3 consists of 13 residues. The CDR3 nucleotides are TGTGCCATCAGCCGCGGGGGAAACACTGAAGCTTTCTTT. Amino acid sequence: CAISRGGNTEAFF.

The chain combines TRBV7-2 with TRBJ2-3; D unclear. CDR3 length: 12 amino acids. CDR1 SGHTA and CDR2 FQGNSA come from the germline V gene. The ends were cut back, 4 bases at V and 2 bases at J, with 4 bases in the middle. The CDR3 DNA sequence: TGTGCCAGCAGCTCCTTCACAGATACGCAGTATTTT. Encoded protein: CASSSFTDTQYF.

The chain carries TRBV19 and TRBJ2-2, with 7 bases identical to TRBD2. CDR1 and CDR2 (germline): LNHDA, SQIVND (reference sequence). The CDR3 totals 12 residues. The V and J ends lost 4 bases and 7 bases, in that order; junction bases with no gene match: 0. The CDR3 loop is CASSTSGGELFF. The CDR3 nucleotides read TGTGCCAGTAGTACTAGCGGCGGGGAGCTGTTTTTT.

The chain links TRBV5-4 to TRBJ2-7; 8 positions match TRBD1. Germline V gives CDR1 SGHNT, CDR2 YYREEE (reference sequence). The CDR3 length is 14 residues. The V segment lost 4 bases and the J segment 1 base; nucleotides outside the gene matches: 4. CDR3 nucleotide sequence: TGTGCCAGCAGCAAGGACAGGGTATCCTACGAGCAGTACTTC. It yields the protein CASSKDRVSYEQYF.

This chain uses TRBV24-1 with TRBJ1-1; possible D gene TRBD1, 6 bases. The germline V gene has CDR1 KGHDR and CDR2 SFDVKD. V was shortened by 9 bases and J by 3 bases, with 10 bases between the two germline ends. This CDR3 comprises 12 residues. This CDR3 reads CATERGDTEAFF. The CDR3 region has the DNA TGTGCCACCGAGAGGGGGGACACTGAAGCTTTCTTT.

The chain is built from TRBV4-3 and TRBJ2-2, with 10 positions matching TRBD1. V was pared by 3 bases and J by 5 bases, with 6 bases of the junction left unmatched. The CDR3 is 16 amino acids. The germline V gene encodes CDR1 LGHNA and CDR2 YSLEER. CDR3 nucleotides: TGCGCCAGCAGCCATGGACAGGGGGTGGGAACCGGGGAGCTGTTTTTT. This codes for CASSHGQGVGTGELFF.

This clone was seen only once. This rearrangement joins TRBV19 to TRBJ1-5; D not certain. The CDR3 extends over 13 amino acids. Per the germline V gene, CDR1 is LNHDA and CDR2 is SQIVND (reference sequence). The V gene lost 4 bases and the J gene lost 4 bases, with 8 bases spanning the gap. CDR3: CASSRTANQPQHF. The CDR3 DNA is TGTGCCAGTAGTAGGACCGCGAATCAGCCCCAGCATTTT.

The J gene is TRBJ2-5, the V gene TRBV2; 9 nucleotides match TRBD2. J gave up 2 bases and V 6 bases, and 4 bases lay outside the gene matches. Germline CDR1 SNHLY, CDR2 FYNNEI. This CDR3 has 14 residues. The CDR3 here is CASRRSGGQETQYF. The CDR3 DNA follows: TGTGCCAGCAGACGGAGCGGGGGGCAAGAGACCCAGTACTTC.

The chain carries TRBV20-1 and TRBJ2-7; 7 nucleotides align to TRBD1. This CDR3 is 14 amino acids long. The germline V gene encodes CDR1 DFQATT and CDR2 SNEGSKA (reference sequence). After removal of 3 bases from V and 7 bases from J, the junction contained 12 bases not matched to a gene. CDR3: CSASHFETGQEQYF. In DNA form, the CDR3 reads TGCAGTGCTAGTCATTTCGAGACAGGGCAAGAGCAGTACTTC.

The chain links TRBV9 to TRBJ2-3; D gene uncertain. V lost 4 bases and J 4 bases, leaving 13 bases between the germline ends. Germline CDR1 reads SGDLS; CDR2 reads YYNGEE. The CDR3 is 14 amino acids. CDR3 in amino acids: CASSQHLVADTQYF. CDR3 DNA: TGTGCCAGCAGCCAACACCTAGTCGCAGATACGCAGTATTTT.

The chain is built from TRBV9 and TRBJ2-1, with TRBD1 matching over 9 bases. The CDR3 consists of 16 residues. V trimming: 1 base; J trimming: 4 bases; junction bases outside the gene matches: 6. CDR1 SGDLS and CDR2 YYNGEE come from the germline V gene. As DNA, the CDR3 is TGTGCCAGCAGCGTAACGACAGGGGGAAGGTACAATGAGCAGTTCTTC. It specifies CASSVTTGGRYNEQFF.

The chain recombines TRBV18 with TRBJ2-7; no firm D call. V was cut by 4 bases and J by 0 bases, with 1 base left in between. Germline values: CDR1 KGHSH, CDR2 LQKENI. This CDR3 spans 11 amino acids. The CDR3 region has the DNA TGTGCCAGCTCACTCTCCTACGAGCAGTACTTC. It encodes CASSLSYEQYF.

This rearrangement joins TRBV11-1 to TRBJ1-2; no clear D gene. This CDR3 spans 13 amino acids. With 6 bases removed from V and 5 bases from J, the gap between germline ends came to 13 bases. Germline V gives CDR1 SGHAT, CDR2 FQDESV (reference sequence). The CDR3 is CASRGRVGYGYTF. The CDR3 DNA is TGTGCCAGCAGAGGACGAGTGGGGTATGGCTACACCTTC.

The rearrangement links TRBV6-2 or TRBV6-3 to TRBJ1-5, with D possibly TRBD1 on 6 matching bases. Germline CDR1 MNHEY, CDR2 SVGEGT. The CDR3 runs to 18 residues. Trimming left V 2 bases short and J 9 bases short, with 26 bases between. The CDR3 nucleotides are TGTGCCAGCAGTTACACATTAACTTCGACAGGATTGGGTCGGCCCCAGCATTTT. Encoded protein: CASSYTLTSTGLGRPQHF.

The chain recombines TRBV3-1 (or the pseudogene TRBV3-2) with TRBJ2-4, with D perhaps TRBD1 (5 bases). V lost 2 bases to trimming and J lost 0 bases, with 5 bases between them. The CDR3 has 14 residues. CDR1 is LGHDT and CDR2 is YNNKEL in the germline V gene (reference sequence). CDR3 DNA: TGTGCCAGCAGCCAAAGGGGAGCCAAAAACATTCAGTACTTC. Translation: CASSQRGAKNIQYF.

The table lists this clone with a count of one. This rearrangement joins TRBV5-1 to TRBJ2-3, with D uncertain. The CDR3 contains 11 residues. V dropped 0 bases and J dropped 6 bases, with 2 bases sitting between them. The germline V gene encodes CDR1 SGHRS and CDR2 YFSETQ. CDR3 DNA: TGCGCCAGCAGCTTGGTCGATACGCAGTATTTT. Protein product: CASSLVDTQYF. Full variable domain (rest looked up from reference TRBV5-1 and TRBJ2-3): KAGVTQTPRYLIKTRGQQVTLSCSPISGHRSVSWYQQTPGQGLQFLFEYFSETQRNKGNFPGRFSGRQFSNSRSEMNVSTLELGDSALYLCASSLVDTQYFGPGTRLTVL.

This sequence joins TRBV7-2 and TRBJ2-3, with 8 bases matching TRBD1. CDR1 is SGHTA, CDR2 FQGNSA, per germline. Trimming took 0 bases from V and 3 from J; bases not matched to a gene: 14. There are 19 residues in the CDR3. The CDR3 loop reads CASSLAPGQGYSATDTQYF. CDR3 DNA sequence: TGTGCCAGCAGCTTAGCGCCCGGACAGGGCTATTCAGCAACAGATACGCAGTATTTT. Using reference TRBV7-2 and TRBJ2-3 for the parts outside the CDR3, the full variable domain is GAGVSQSPSNKVTEKGKDVELRCDPISGHTALYWYRQSLGQGLEFLIYFQGNSAPDKSGLPSDRFSAERTGGSVSTLTIQRTQQEDSAVYLCASSLAPGQGYSATDTQYFGPGTRLTVL.

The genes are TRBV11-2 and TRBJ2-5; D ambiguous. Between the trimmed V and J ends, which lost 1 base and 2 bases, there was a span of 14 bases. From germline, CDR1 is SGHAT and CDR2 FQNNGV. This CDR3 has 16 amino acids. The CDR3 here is CASSLAQLGPQETQYF. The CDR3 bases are TGTGCCAGCAGCTTAGCACAGTTGGGTCCGCAAGAGACCCAGTACTTC.

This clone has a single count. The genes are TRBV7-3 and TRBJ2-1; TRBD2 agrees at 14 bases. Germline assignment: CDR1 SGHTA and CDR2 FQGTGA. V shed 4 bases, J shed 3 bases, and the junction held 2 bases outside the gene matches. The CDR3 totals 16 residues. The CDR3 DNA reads TGTGCCAGCAGCTCCGGGACTAGCGGGAGCTACAATGAGCAGTTCTTC. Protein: CASSSGTSGSYNEQFF.

CDR3 nucleotides: TGTGCCAGCTCCGTGACAGGGGAGGCCTATAATTCACCCCTCCACTTT. Translation gives CASSVTGEAYNSPLHF. The V gene is TRBV9, the J gene TRBJ1-6; 8 nucleotides align to TRBD1. V gave up 7 bases and J gave up 2 bases; unmatched junction bases: 8. Germline CDR1 and CDR2: SGDLS and YYNGEE. The CDR3 is made up of 16 amino acids.

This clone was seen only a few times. As DNA, the CDR3 is TGTGCCAGCTCACCAGACAAGGGGGCGCGTTATGGCTACACCTTC. It specifies CASSPDKGARYGYTF. The V call is TRBV18, the J call TRBJ1-2; TRBD1 matches 7 bases. V was pared by 2 bases and J by 5 bases, with 8 bases of the junction left unmatched. Germline CDR1 KGHSH, CDR2 LQKENI. This CDR3 is built from 15 residues.

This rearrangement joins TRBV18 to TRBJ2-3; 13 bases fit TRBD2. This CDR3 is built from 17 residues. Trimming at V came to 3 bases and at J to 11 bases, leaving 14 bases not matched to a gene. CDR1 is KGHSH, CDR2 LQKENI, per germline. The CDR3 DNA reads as TGTGCCAGCTCACCCCTTGGGACTAGCGGGGACCCCGGGAAGCAGTATTTT. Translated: CASSPLGTSGDPGKQYF. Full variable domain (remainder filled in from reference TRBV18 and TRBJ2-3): NAGVMQNPRHLVRRRGQEARLRCSPMKGHSHVYWYRQLPEEGLKFMVYLQKENIIDESGMPKERFSAEFPKEGPSILRIQQVVRGDSAAYFCASSPLGTSGDPGKQYFGPGTRLTVL.